A single sample gave rise to the 25 T cell receptor beta chains below, sequenced in a study of PD-1 blockade in classical Hodgkin lymphoma. All patients experienced relapse after autologous stem cell transplantation, and brentuximab vedotin exposure was variable. The protocol was immunoSEQ multiplex PCR, while the TCRdb copy is restricted to in-frame clones and leaves out a portion. Altogether some 58,000 clones are present, 85% to 90% being singletons, with the ten largest covering about 5.6%. The sample was peripheral blood mononuclear cells (PBMCs), taken before the second cycle of nivolumab. These receptors were obtained from a human donor with classical Hodgkin lymphoma.

V gene TRBV15 combines with J gene TRBJ1-5; TRBD1 is a possible D gene (6 bases). Germline-derived CDR1 and CDR2 are LNHNV and YYDKDF (reference sequence). This CDR3 comprises 13 residues. Trimming took 4 bases from V and 4 from J, leaving 8 bases between them. The CDR3 DNA follows: TGTGCCACCAGCATAGGACAGAATCAGCCCCAGCATTTT. Protein sequence: CATSIGQNQPQHF.

The V and J genes are TRBV5-1 and TRBJ1-4, with 7 nucleotides matching TRBD1. CDR3 length: 15 residues. Germline trimming cut 4 bases from V and 8 bases from J; bases unmatched to any gene: 11. Per germline, CDR1 SGHRS and CDR2 YFSETQ. CDR3 sequence: CASSLEGAYREKLFF. The CDR3 region has the DNA TGCGCCAGCAGCCTCGAGGGGGCTTATAGAGAAAAACTGTTTTTT.

J is TRBJ1-4 and V is TRBV15; D is uncertain. Trimming removed 0 bases from V and 9 bases from J, with 8 bases in between. Germline CDR1 is LNHNV and CDR2 is YYDKDF (reference sequence). This CDR3 has 13 amino acids. The CDR3 reads CATSRDGMKKLFF. CDR3 nucleotides: TGTGCCACCAGCAGAGATGGCATGAAAAAACTGTTTTTT.

This sequence joins TRBV5-1 and TRBJ2-3; TRBD2 matches at 14 bases. Trimming removed 1 base from V and 4 bases from J; junction bases left unmatched: 8. The V gene's germline CDR1 is SGHRS and CDR2 YFSETQ. The CDR3 extends over 18 amino acids. The CDR3 protein is CASSLMGTSGGGADTQYF. The CDR3 region has the DNA TGCGCCAGCAGCTTGATGGGGACTAGCGGGGGTGGGGCAGATACGCAGTATTTT.

This clone was counted once. The CDR3 DNA reads TGCGCCACCCGAATAGCAGTGGGGAACACTGAAGCTTTCTTT. As protein: CATRIAVGNTEAFF. This chain uses TRBV5-1 with TRBJ1-1, with D unresolved. Germline V gene data show CDR1 as SGHRS and CDR2 as YFSETQ. The V end lost 9 bases, the J end lost 1 base, and 16 bases lay between the germline ends. The CDR3 contains 14 residues.

This clone was counted only a few times. This chain uses TRBV2 with TRBJ1-2; unclear D gene. Germline CDR1 reads SNHLY; CDR2 reads FYNNEI. The CDR3 runs 16 residues. With 3 bases removed from V and 3 bases from J, the gap between germline ends came to 17 bases. The CDR3 region is CASSERFDTWDYGYTF. The CDR3 DNA follows: TGTGCCAGCAGTGAGCGGTTTGACACGTGGGACTATGGCTACACCTTC.

The chain couples TRBV10-2 to TRBJ2-2; possible D gene TRBD2, 6 bases. Trimming left V 10 bases short and J 5 bases short, with 23 bases between. CDR1 and CDR2 from the germline V gene are WSHSY and SAAADI. This CDR3 region has 16 residues. CDR3 nucleotides: TGCGCCACCGTGGAGGGACCTCGAATAACTACCGGGGAGCTGTTTTTT. It yields the protein CATVEGPRITTGELFF.

This chain connects TRBV19 to TRBJ1-6; D is undetermined. V lost 8 bases, J lost 7 bases, and 12 bases lay in between. The germline gives CDR1 LNHDA, CDR2 SQIVND (reference sequence). This CDR3 is 13 amino acids long. The CDR3 is CASDKGENSPLHF. CDR3 DNA sequence: TGTGCCAGTGACAAGGGAGAGAATTCACCCCTCCACTTT.

The chain has TRBV9 and TRBJ1-1; 9 positions match TRBD1. Germline V CDR1 and CDR2: SGDLS, YYNGEE. V lost 2 bases to trimming and J lost 4 bases; unmatched junction nucleotides: 3. The CDR3 runs 14 residues. The CDR3 DNA sequence: TGTGCCAGCAGCGTTAAGACAGGGGGCACTGAAGCTTTCTTT. Encoded protein: CASSVKTGGTEAFF.

The chain couples TRBV5-1 to TRBJ2-2; possible D gene TRBD1, 5 bases. CDR3 length equals 15 residues. V was shortened by 2 bases and J by 7 bases, with 15 bases between the two germline ends. Germline loops: CDR1 SGHRS, CDR2 YFSETQ. In nucleotides, the CDR3 is TGCGCCAGCAGCTTAACCGGCGACAGTGGCGGGGAGCTGTTTTTT. It is translated as CASSLTGDSGGELFF.

V and J are TRBV7-6 and TRBJ2-2; 9 bases are shared with TRBD2. The length of the CDR3 is 17 residues. V lost 2 bases and J lost 2; bases outside the gene matches: 6. Germline loops: CDR1 SGHVS, CDR2 FNYEAQ. In DNA form, the CDR3 reads TGTGCCAGCAGCTTACCCGATAGCGGGGGAAACACCGGGGAGCTGTTTTTT. Its translation is CASSLPDSGGNTGELFF.

The rearrangement uses TRBV6-1 and TRBJ2-1, with D possibly matching TRBD2 (6 bases). The V gene's germline CDR1 is MNHNS and CDR2 SASEGT. V lost 4 bases, J lost 2 bases, and 18 bases lay in between. The CDR3 is 17 amino acids. This CDR3 is CASSGRGVGTAYNEQFF. Written as DNA, the CDR3 is TGTGCCAGCAGTGGGCGGGGCGTAGGGACGGCCTACAATGAGCAGTTCTTC.

This CDR3 reads CASSIPGGSSSYNEQFF. DNA for the CDR3: TGTGCCAGCAGTATTCCTGGGGGCAGCAGCTCCTACAATGAGCAGTTCTTC. V is TRBV28 and J is TRBJ2-1; D possibly corresponds to TRBD1 (6 bases). The CDR3 totals 17 residues. V was pared by 5 bases and J by 0 bases, with 17 bases between. Germline lookup yields CDR1 MDHEN and CDR2 SYDVKM.

This clone was found once. The V gene is TRBV5-1, the J gene TRBJ1-2; 7 nucleotides align to TRBD1. V shed 3 bases and J 4 bases; nucleotides not matched to a gene: 12. The CDR3 spans 16 residues. The germline gives CDR1 SGHRS, CDR2 YFSETQ. The CDR3 protein is CASSSYRGGDGYGYTF. The CDR3 DNA reads as TGCGCCAGCAGCTCCTATAGAGGGGGCGACGGCTATGGCTACACCTTC.

The chain recombines TRBV5-5 with TRBJ2-4; TRBD1 is a possible D gene (5 bases). Per germline, CDR1 SGHKS and CDR2 YYEKEE (reference sequence). This CDR3 is built from 12 residues. The V end was cut by 6 bases, the J end by 15 bases, with 19 bases between. CDR3 sequence: CASKPRTGCRYF. The CDR3 DNA reads as TGTGCCAGCAAGCCTCGTACAGGATGTCGGTACTTC.

V is TRBV14 and J is TRBJ2-1, with D perhaps matching TRBD1 or TRBD2 (6 bases each). Germline loops: CDR1 SGHDN, CDR2 FVKESK. V lost 1 base, J lost 4 bases, and 14 bases lay in between. The CDR3 loop spans 16 amino acids. The CDR3 nucleotides read TGTGCCAGCAGCCAAGCCTTGGGGGGCCTGTACAATGAGCAGTTCTTC. This gives the protein CASSQALGGLYNEQFF.

The chain has TRBV2 and TRBJ1-5; possibly TRBD1 for D (5 bases). Germline CDR1 reads SNHLY; CDR2 reads FYNNEI. This CDR3 comprises 14 residues. Between the trimmed V and J ends, which lost 9 bases and 0 bases, there was a span of 12 bases. The CDR3 region has the DNA TGTGCCAGTGAGACAGAGTATAGCAATCAGCCCCAGCATTTT. Translating gives CASETEYSNQPQHF.

The chain combines TRBV9 with TRBJ1-6; TRBD1 is a possible D gene (5 bases). V was shortened by 3 bases and J by 0 bases, with 13 bases between the two germline ends. From germline, CDR1 is SGDLS and CDR2 YYNGEE. This CDR3 contains 17 residues. The CDR3 sequence: CASSGGTVTSYNSPLHF. The CDR3 DNA is TGTGCCAGCAGCGGTGGGACGGTGACCTCCTATAATTCACCCCTCCACTTT.

In this sample, this clone turned up once. The chain recombines TRBV7-9 with TRBJ1-1; possibly TRBD1 for D (6 bases). The CDR3 sequence is 12 residues long. Trimming shortened V by 3 bases and J by 7 bases, and 9 bases separated the two germline ends. Germline V gene sequence: CDR1 SEHNR, CDR2 FQNEAQ (reference sequence). The CDR3 spells CASSLKGGEAFF. Written as DNA, the CDR3 is TGTGCCAGCAGCTTGAAAGGGGGTGAAGCTTTCTTT.

The rearrangement joins TRBV19 to TRBJ2-7; D perhaps matches TRBD2 (5 bases). The germline gives CDR1 LNHDA, CDR2 SQIVND (reference sequence). The V gene lost 4 bases and the J gene lost 2 bases, with 15 bases spanning the gap. This CDR3 comprises 15 residues. In nucleotides, the CDR3 is TGTGCCAGTAGTACCACCTTAGCGACGGCCTACGAGCAGTACTTC. It yields the protein CASSTTLATAYEQYF. Full variable domain (outside the CDR3, taken from reference TRBV19 and TRBJ2-7): DGGITQSPKYLFRKEGQNVTLSCEQNLNHDAMYWYRQDPGQGLRLIYYSQIVNDFQKGDIAEGYSVSREKKESFPLTVTSAQKNPTAFYLCASSTTLATAYEQYFGPGTRLTVT.

The rearrangement joins TRBV2 to TRBJ2-1; 9 nucleotides match TRBD2. This CDR3 spans 14 amino acids. After removal of 7 bases from V and 16 bases from J, the junction contained 17 bases not matched to a gene. In germline, CDR1 is SNHLY, CDR2 FYNNEI. The CDR3 region is CASKGAAPSGVIFF. Here the CDR3 DNA reads TGTGCCAGCAAAGGGGCGGCTCCTAGCGGGGTGATTTTCTTC.

The CDR3 sequence: CACSQGNSPLHF. The DNA for the CDR3 is TGTGCCTGCTCGCAGGGAAATTCACCCCTCCACTTT. The V call is TRBV30, the J call TRBJ1-6, with a tentative D call TRBD1 (5 bases). This CDR3 is 12 amino acids long. The V and J ends lost 6 bases and 7 bases respectively, with 10 bases between them. Germline lookup yields CDR1 GTSNPN and CDR2 SVGIG (reference sequence).

This chain links TRBV5-4 with TRBJ2-2; weak D call: TRBD1 (5 bases). Germline loops: CDR1 SGHNT, CDR2 YYREEE (reference sequence). Trimming removed 7 bases from V and 4 bases from J, with 17 bases in between. The CDR3 sequence is 15 residues long. The CDR3 coding sequence is TGTGCCAGCCGCCGTACAGGAGATGCCACCGGGGAGCTGTTTTTT. Amino acids: CASRRTGDATGELFF.

The chain is built from TRBV2 and TRBJ2-5, with D maybe TRBD2 (6 bases). Germline V gene data show CDR1 as SNHLY and CDR2 as FYNNEI. Trimming took off 7 bases at V and 3 bases at J, with 12 bases between the two ends. This CDR3 region has 13 residues. Written as DNA, the CDR3 is TGTGCCAGCACGGGGGTGATAGAAGAGACCCAGTACTTC. It specifies CASTGVIEETQYF.

The chain joins TRBV5-1 to TRBJ2-3, with TRBD1 identical over 7 bases. The V gene end was trimmed by 3 bases and the J gene end by 2 bases; junction bases not matched to a gene: 6. Germline CDR1 and CDR2: SGHRS and YFSETQ. The CDR3 consists of 15 residues. CDR3 loop: CASSYTGENTDTQYF. The CDR3 DNA reads TGCGCCAGCAGCTACACAGGGGAGAACACAGATACGCAGTATTTT.